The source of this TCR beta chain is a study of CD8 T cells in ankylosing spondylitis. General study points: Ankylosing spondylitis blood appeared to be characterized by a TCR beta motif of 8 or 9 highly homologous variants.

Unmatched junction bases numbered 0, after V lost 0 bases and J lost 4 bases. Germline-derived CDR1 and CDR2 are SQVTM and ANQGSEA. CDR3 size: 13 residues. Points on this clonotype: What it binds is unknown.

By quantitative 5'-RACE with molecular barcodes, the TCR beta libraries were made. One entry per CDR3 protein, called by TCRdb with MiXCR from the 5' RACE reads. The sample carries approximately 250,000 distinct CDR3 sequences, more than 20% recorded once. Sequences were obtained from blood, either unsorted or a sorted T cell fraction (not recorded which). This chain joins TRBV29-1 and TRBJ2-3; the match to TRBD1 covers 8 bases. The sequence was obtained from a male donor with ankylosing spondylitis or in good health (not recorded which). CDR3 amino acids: CSVEEGQADTQYF. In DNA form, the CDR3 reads TGCAGCGTTGAAGAGGGACAGGCAGATACGCAGTATTTT.